This TCR beta chain derives from a study of T cells in Graves' hyperthyroidism and ophthalmopathy (dated by TCRdb to the late 2010s). Background on the whole study: Peripheral blood was sampled at the time of initial diagnosis, prior to any treatment. TCR V-J signatures able to tell the groups apart were searched for in a discovery cohort of 95 to 100 patients, of whom more than 40 had Graves' ophthalmopathy and around 57 had stable Graves' hyperthyroidism. Prospective prediction of ophthalmopathy was tested in an independent validation cohort of about 19 hyperthyroidism patients and 17 patients who later progressed to ophthalmopathy. For training and testing, the 100 or so patients in the discovery cohort were randomly divided in a 7:3 ratio. Thyroid tissue and blood T-cell repertoires from six Graves' hyperthyroidism patients were also compared in the study. After sampling, hyperthyroidism patients received methimazole starting at 30 mg daily, and ophthalmopathy patients received high-dose intravenous methylprednisolone. The paper reports TCR Vbeta CDR3 sequencing of some 140 peripheral blood samples: around 45 ophthalmopathy, fewer than 80 hyperthyroidism and some 17 progressor patients. Results and caveats for the whole study, not just this receptor: Sample size was not statistically predetermined, and blinding of investigators to group allocation was not performed. A 13 V-J signature model separated ophthalmopathy from stable hyperthyroidism, with 87.88% sensitivity and 81.08% specificity in cross-validation and 80%/75% in testing. Most expanded thyroid clonotypes (frequency above 0.001) were also detected in blood, a finding suggesting that blood repertoires may reflect thyroid immune responses. In validation, the model predicted progression to ophthalmopathy a median of approximately 6.3 months before onset, with about 64% sensitivity and almost 75% specificity.

This clonotype was seen ten or more times. The antigen it recognizes is unknown. No per-base quality is available; no much larger clone lies one base away. TCR beta CDR3 regions were amplified from RNA transcripts. The first round of RT-PCR for the TCR CDR3 was performed with the HTBI primer set and the Qiagen OneStep RT-PCR kit. The libraries were constructed in a second round of multiplex PCR and then size-selected and purified. Sequencing of the libraries was done on an Illumina HiSeq2000 using paired-end 100 bp reads. The authors' pipeline ran thus. Raw data were processed with SOAPnuke, discarding reads with adapters, uncalled bases, mean Phred below 15, or no exact constant-primer or identifier match. High-quality paired reads were merged with COPE v1.2.5, and unique nucleotide sequences were defined as clonotypes. MiTCR v1.1 was used to align clonotypes to the IMGT TRBV, TRBD and TRBJ reference segments. Analysis was restricted to V-J combinations with a frequency above 0.0001, which covered roughly 99% of repertoires. The TCS score was defined as the ratio of F50 (clonal expansion) to E x V (chaos), calculated using BLOSUM62-based TCRdist between CDR3 peptides within each V-J. Welch's t-statistics and random forest reduced 500 to 550 V-J features to roughly 13, which were used in a naive Bayes classifier (R e1071). TCRdb reworked the public reads: Q25 trimming with fastp, MiXCR clone assembly, productive beta chains retained. For every CDR3 protein sequence, its rows merge into one entry that carries the most common genes and DNA. TCRdb's processing, not the study's, gives the V and J calls here. The sample table contains around 250,000 distinct CDR3 sequences; only one count was recorded for approximately 14% of them. About an eighth of the sample is taken by the ten largest.

The junction carries 13 bases between V and J, which are trimmed by 0 bases and 1 base respectively. The cysteine opens and the phenylalanine closes a CDR3 of 16 amino acids. The entry retains the CDR3 DNA only, 48 bases that are in frame from base 1. In the germline V gene, CDR1 corresponds to SNHLY and CDR2 to FYNNEI. Hyperthyroidism patients were newly diagnosed, with disease duration under 2 months, and aged 18 to 65 years. Any patient with an uncontrolled infection, another autoimmune disease, pregnancy or lactation was excluded. Diagnoses relied on clinical symptoms, serum thyroxine and TRAb, thyroid ultrasound and orbital computed tomography. Blood from progressor patients was collected at the time of first diagnosis with hyperthyroidism, before any ophthalmopathy symptoms had appeared. PBMCs were separated from 8 to 10 ml of fresh peripheral blood using Ficoll-Paque density gradient centrifugation. Progressor patients were defined as those initially diagnosed with Graves' hyperthyroidism in whom ophthalmopathy developed during follow-up. Trizol reagent was used to extract total RNA, and RNA quality was then checked on an Agilent 2100 Bioanalyzer.

The receptor was isolated from a woman aged 40 to 49 with Graves' hyperthyroidism that later progressed to Graves' ophthalmopathy. The V gene is TRBV2 and the J gene is TRBJ2-7; possibly the D gene is TRBD1, per 6 matching bases. Sequencing was done on a sample of blood. The DNA sequence reads TGTGCCAGCAGTGAAGCAGCAGACAGGAGTTCCTACGAGCAGTACTTC. Translated, this is CASSEAADRSSYEQYF.